This T cell receptor (beta chain) came from a study of T cell changes during pregnancy in multiple sclerosis. The V gene lost 6 bases and the J gene lost 2 bases, with 17 bases spanning the gap. There are 15 residues in the CDR3. The V gene's germline CDR1 is MNHEY and CDR2 SVGAGI. Here immunoSEQ multiplex PCR was the method, and the copy in TCRdb shows in-frame clones only, minus some. The sample has roughly 80,000 clones, 85% to 95% seen once. The chain carries TRBV6-5 and TRBJ2-7; D unresolved. Sequenced material: peripheral blood, taken after pregnancy. The receptor's source is a female donor in good health, enrolled as a control in a pregnancy study. In DNA form, the CDR3 reads TGTGCCAGCAGGCCTCATCCAGATACTACCTACGAGCAGTACTTC. Its protein product is CASRPHPDTTYEQYF.